This T cell receptor beta chain was captured by sequencing in a study of T-cell memory formation after mild COVID-19. Looking at the study overall: TCR clusters were largely donor specific. Findings of the study overall: There were some responding clones in pre-infection memory, which suggested that cross-reactive memory had joined.

This clonotype was picked up a small number of times. Its target is unknown. TCRdb reanalysed the 5' RACE reads using MiXCR and keeps one entry per CDR3 protein. The sample holds almost 550,000 distinct CDR3 sequences, roughly 21% seen once. Sequencing was performed on PBMCs or a T cell subset sorted from them (not recorded which). This TCR was recovered from an adult woman who had mild COVID-19 (a few samples of this study predate the infection). Cell type and time point are not known.

CDR3 protein: CSAPGGVPYTEAFF. The CDR3 DNA reads TGCAGTGCTCCAGGGGGGGTTCCGTACACTGAAGCTTTCTTT. V usage is TRBV20-1 and J usage is TRBJ1-1; 7 positions agree with TRBD1. Germline loops: CDR1 DFQATT, CDR2 SNEGSKA (reference sequence). V shed 5 bases, J shed 3 bases, and the junction held 9 bases outside the gene matches. This CDR3 region has 14 residues.